The next 16 T cell receptor beta chains were all read from a single sample in a study of spatial heterogeneity in lung cancer. Time point of the sample: sample taken at primary tumor resection. The sequenced material consisted of unsorted whole RNA from tumor, nontumor lung or frozen PBMC. TCRdb re-called the 5' RACE reads through MiXCR, storing one row per CDR3 protein. The sample lists a few thousand distinct CDR3 sequences, less than 8.5% occurring once. This material consisted of normal lung tissue next to the tumor, taken at surgery. All receptors derive from a male donor with early-stage non-small cell lung cancer.

This clonotype showed up many times. Since it is a stray read in a library aimed at alpha chains, this beta chain has a size that is not meaningful. V is TRBV18 and J is TRBJ1-1, with D maybe TRBD1 (6 bases). The CDR3 spans 13 residues. Germline V lookup: CDR1 KGHSH, CDR2 LQKENI. Trimming took 6 bases from V and 8 from J, leaving 16 bases between them. The CDR3: CASSKGGELEAFF. The CDR3 region has the DNA TGTGCCAGCTCGAAAGGGGGGGAGCTCGAAGCTTTCTTT. Based on the CDR3 plus reference TRBV18 and TRBJ1-1, the full variable domain is NAGVMQNPRHLVRRRGQEARLRCSPMKGHSHVYWYRQLPEEGLKFMVYLQKENIIDESGMPKERFSAEFPKEGPSILRIQQVVRGDSAAYFCASSKGGELEAFFGQGTRLTVV.

On this clonotype: Found in a library prepared for alpha chains, this beta chain is an off-target read, and its abundance has little meaning. The chain joins TRBV3-1 to TRBJ2-3, with 8 positions matching TRBD2. J gave up 4 bases and V 4 bases, and 13 bases lay outside the gene matches. The CDR3 is made up of 17 amino acids. From germline, CDR1 is LGHDT and CDR2 YNNKEL (reference sequence). The CDR3 is CASSPDIYSSGSDTQYF. Here the CDR3 DNA reads TGTGCCAGCAGCCCCGACATCTACTCTAGCGGGTCAGATACGCAGTATTTT.

Judged by abundance, this clonotype is medium-sized (0.01 to 0.1%). This beta chain was picked up by a library intended for alpha chains and is off target, so its count carries little meaning. V and J are TRBV6-2 or TRBV6-3 and TRBJ2-3; TRBD1 agrees at 8 bases. After removal of 6 bases from V and 4 bases from J, the junction contained 9 bases not matched to a gene. The germline V gene encodes CDR1 MNHEY and CDR2 SVGEGT. The CDR3 spans 15 residues. In DNA form, the CDR3 reads TGTGCCAGCAGCCCCCGGGAACAGGGGGCAGATACGCAGTATTTT. Residues: CASSPREQGADTQYF.

This clonotype was seen ten or more times. This beta chain turned up in a library designed for alpha chains; as an off-target read, its abundance says little. The chain couples TRBV2 to TRBJ2-7; TRBD1 might be the D (5 bases). CDR1 and CDR2 from the germline V gene are SNHLY and FYNNEI. The CDR3 runs to 14 residues. Trimming left V 4 bases short and J 2 bases short, with 12 bases between. CDR3 loop: CASSVTGPPYEQYF. The CDR3 DNA sequence: TGTGCCAGCAGTGTTACAGGCCCCCCCTACGAGCAGTACTTC.

This clonotype was seen just once. Found in a library prepared for alpha chains, this beta chain is an off-target read, and its abundance has little meaning. The V call is TRBV5-4, the J call TRBJ2-1, with 10 bases matching TRBD2. With 3 bases clipped from V and 1 base from J, the junction kept 4 bases outside the gene matches. This CDR3 comprises 16 residues. Per germline, CDR1 SGHNT and CDR2 YYREEE (reference sequence). In DNA form, the CDR3 reads TGTGCCAGCAGCTCCAGCGGGAGGGGATCCTACAATGAGCAGTTCTTC. Its translation: CASSSSGRGSYNEQFF.

By frequency in the sample, this clonotype is medium-sized. With the library built for alpha chains, this beta chain is off target and its frequency is not meaningful. The genes are TRBV5-1 and TRBJ2-2; D may be TRBD2 (7 bases). This CDR3 has 16 residues. Germline V lookup: CDR1 SGHRS, CDR2 YFSETQ. Trimming took 3 bases from V and 6 from J, leaving 18 bases between them. The CDR3 region has the DNA TGCGCCAGCAGCTACGGAAACAGGGAGGGATCCGGGGAGCTGTTTTTT. Translating gives CASSYGNREGSGELFF.

This clonotype was seen ten or more times. The library was built for alpha chains, so this beta chain is an off-target read and its size means little. The chain has TRBV5-5 and TRBJ1-2; 7 nucleotides align to TRBD1. CDR1 and CDR2 from the germline V gene are SGHKS and YYEKEE (reference sequence). This CDR3 region has 14 residues. J was trimmed by 1 base and V by 4 bases; bases with no gene match: 4. The chain's CDR3 is CASSPGQYNYGYTF. The CDR3 bases are TGTGCCAGCAGCCCGGGACAGTATAACTATGGCTACACCTTC.

Sample share makes this clonotype medium-sized. A library prepared for alpha chains yielded this beta chain as an off-target read; its size is of little meaning. The rearrangement joins TRBV12-3 or TRBV12-4 to TRBJ2-1, with 10 bases aligning to TRBD1. The CDR3 spans 15 residues. J was trimmed by 3 bases and V by 5 bases; bases with no gene match: 4. This chain's CDR3 is CASSPGTGDYNEQFF. CDR3 DNA sequence: TGTGCCAGCAGTCCCGGGACAGGGGACTACAATGAGCAGTTCTTC.

At least ten counts were recorded for this clonotype. Since the library was made to target alpha chains, this beta chain is a stray read and its abundance is not meaningful. The rearrangement links TRBV2 to TRBJ1-4; 7 nucleotides align to TRBD1. V was clipped by 2 bases and J by 7 bases; unmatched bases: 4. Germline lookup yields CDR1 SNHLY and CDR2 FYNNEI. The CDR3 extends over 14 amino acids. The CDR3 coding sequence is TGTGCCAGCAGTGAAAATCGGGACAGTGAAAAACTGTTTTTT. Protein: CASSENRDSEKLFF.

By frequency in the sample, this clonotype is medium-sized. This beta chain slipped into a library made for alpha chains as a stray read, so its size is not meaningful. The chain is built from TRBV12-3 or TRBV12-4 and TRBJ2-2; D call uncertain. The CDR3 has 13 amino acids. Deletions cut 5 bases from V and 8 bases from J, with 12 bases between. CDR3 DNA sequence: TGTGCCAGCAGTCCTACTACGATGGGGGAGCTGTTTTTT. Translation gives CASSPTTMGELFF.

By share, this clonotype ranks as medium-sized. As an off-target read in a library built for alpha chains, this beta chain has a frequency of little significance. This rearrangement joins TRBV6-5 to TRBJ2-7; no firm D call. Germline V gives CDR1 MNHEY, CDR2 SVGAGI. Trimming removed 4 bases at V and 4 bases at J, with 17 bases between. The CDR3 runs 15 residues. The CDR3 region has the DNA TGTGCCAGCAGTTCCCCCCAGACTGATCTTTACGAGCAGTACTTC. Amino acids: CASSSPQTDLYEQYF.

By sample share, this clonotype is medium-sized. The library was designed around alpha chains, so this beta chain is a stray read whose abundance carries little weight. The rearrangement uses TRBV5-6 and TRBJ2-7; D unresolved. Trimming cost V 0 bases and J 4 bases, with 17 bases left between them. The CDR3 has 16 residues. CDR1 SGHDT and CDR2 YYEEEE come from the germline V gene. This CDR3 reads CASSLGRNPFFYEQYF. CDR3 sequence (DNA): TGTGCCAGCAGCTTGGGACGAAACCCCTTCTTTTACGAGCAGTACTTC.

This clonotype rates as medium-sized. The library was prepared for alpha chains; this beta chain is a stray read, so its frequency means little. The V and J genes are TRBV7-2 and TRBJ2-7; the D is unclear. Germline-derived CDR1 and CDR2 are SGHTA and FQGNSA. Trimming removed 5 bases from V and 4 bases from J, with 15 bases in between. This CDR3 is 14 amino acids long. In nucleotides, the CDR3 is TGTGCCAGCAGCCCGAGTTTTAGCCCTTACGAGCAGTACTTC. Amino acids: CASSPSFSPYEQYF. The variable domain in full, with the rest retrieved from reference TRBV7-2 and TRBJ2-7, is GAGVSQSPSNKVTEKGKDVELRCDPISGHTALYWYRQSLGQGLEFLIYFQGNSAPDKSGLPSDRFSAERTGGSVSTLTIQRTQQEDSAVYLCASSPSFSPYEQYFGPGTRLTVT.

Comments on this clonotype: This beta chain is off target for a library built for alpha chains, so its abundance means little. The V call is TRBV27, the J call TRBJ2-1; D might be TRBD2 (7 bases). Looked up from germline, CDR1 is MNHEY and CDR2 is SMNVEV (reference sequence). CDR3 length: 15 residues. With 0 bases removed from V and 5 bases from J, the gap between germline ends came to 11 bases. The CDR3 DNA reads TGTGCCAGCAGTTTATCTACGGGGGGCAACAATGAGCAGTTCTTC. Translated, it gives CASSLSTGGNNEQFF.

In its sample, this clonotype is medium-sized. The library was designed around alpha chains, so this beta chain is a stray read whose abundance carries little weight. The rearrangement links TRBV5-1 to TRBJ2-5, with a weak D call TRBD2 (6 bases). Germline CDR1 is SGHRS and CDR2 is YFSETQ. This CDR3 has 15 residues. V lost 4 bases to trimming and J lost 4 bases, with 17 bases between them. CDR3 in DNA: TGCGCCAGCAGCCCCTTAGCACGGGAGATAGAGACCCAGTACTTC. Translated: CASSPLAREIETQYF.

As concerns this clonotype: This beta chain appears as a stray read in a library generated for alpha chains; its size is not informative. The chain has TRBV5-4 and TRBJ1-2, with TRBD1 as a possible D gene (5 bases). CDR3 size: 13 residues. V lost 4 bases and J lost 4, with 11 bases in between. Germline V gene sequence: CDR1 SGHNT, CDR2 YYREEE (reference sequence). The CDR3 nucleotides are TGTGCCAGCAGCGTCCGGGACGGCTATGGCTACACCTTC. Translated, it gives CASSVRDGYGYTF. Full variable domain (missing parts from reference TRBV5-4 and TRBJ1-2): ETGVTQSPTHLIKTRGQQVTLRCSSQSGHNTVSWYQQALGQGPQFIFQYYREEENGRGNFPPRFSGLQFPNYSSELNVNALELDDSALYLCASSVRDGYGYTFGSGTRLTVV.